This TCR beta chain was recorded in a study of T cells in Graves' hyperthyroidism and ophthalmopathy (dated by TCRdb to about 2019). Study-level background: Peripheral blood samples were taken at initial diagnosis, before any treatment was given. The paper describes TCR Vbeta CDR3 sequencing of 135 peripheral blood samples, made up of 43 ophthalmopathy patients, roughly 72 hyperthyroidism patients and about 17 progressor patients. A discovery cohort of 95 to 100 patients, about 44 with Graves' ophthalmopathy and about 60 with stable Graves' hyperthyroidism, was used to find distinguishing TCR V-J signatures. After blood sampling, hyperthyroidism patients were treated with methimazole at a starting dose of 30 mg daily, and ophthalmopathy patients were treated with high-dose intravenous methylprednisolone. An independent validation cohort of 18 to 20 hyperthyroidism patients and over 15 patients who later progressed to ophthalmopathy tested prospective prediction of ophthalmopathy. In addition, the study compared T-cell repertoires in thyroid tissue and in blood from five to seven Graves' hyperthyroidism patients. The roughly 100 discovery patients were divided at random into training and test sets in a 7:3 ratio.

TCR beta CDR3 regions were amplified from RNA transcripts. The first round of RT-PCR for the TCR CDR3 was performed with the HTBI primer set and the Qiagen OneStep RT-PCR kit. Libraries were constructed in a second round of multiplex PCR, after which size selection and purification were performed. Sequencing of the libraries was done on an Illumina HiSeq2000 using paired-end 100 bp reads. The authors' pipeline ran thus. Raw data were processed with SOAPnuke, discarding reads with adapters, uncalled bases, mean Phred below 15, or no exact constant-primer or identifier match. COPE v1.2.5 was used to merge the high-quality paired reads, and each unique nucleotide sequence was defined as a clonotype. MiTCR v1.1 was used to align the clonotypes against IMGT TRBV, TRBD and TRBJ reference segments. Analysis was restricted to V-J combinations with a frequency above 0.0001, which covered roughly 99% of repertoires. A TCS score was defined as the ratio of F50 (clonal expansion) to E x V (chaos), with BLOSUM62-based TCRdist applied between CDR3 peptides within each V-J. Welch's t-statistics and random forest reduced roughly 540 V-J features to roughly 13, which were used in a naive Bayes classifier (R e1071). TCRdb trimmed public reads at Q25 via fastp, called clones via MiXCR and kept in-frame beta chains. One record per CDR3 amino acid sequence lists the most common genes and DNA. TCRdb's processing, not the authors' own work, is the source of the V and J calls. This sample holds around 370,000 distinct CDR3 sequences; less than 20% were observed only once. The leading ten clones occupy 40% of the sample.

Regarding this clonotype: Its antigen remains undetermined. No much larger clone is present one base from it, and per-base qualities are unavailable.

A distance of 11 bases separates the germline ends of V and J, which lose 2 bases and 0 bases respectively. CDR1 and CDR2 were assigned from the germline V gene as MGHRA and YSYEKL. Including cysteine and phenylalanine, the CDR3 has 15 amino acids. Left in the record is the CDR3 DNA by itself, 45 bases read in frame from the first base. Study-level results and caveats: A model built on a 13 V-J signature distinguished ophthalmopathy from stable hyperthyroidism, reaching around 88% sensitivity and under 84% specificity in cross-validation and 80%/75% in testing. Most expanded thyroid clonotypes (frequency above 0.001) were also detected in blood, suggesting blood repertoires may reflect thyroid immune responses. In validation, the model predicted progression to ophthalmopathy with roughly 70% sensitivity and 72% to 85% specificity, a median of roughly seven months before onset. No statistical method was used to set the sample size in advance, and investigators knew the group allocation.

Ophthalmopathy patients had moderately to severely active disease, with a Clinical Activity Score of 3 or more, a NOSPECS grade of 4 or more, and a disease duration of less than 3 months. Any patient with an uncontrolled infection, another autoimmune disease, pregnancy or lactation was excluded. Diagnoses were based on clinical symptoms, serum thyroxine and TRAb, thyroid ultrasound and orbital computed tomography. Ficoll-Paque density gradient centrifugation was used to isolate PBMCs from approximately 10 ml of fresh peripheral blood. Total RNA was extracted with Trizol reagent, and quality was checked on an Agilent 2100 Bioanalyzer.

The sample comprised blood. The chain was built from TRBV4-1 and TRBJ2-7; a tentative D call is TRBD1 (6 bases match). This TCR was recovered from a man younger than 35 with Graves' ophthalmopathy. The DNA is TGCGCCAGCAGCCAAACGTTCAGGGGCTCCTACGAGCAGTACTTC. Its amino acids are CASSQTFRGSYEQYF.